The sequence of this T cell receptor (beta chain) was determined in a study of blood T cell repertoires in COVID-19. Study details: Samples taken during acute and convalescent COVID-19 were collected in the United States, Italy and Spain. The analysed material was cDNA or gDNA that came from T cells, B-cell-depleted T cells, or PBMCs.

Germline V gene data show CDR1 as SGHNT and CDR2 as YYREEE (reference sequence). V was trimmed by 4 bases and J by 4 bases, leaving 15 bases between them. This CDR3 has 14 residues. This clone has just a few counts. Original analysis: Nucleated cell counts were estimated from reference gene primer amplification. Method: immunoSEQ multiplex PCR; TCRdb's copy keeps in-frame clones and lacks some. The V and J calls and the clone size are those of that table, but D and trimming were determined from the DNA. The sample shows more than 200,000 clones, 81% of them seen only once. This sequence was found in a woman aged 80 or older with acute or convalescent COVID-19. The V call is TRBV5-4, the J call TRBJ2-7, with D tentatively TRBD2 (6 bases). Sequenced material: peripheral blood. In DNA form, the CDR3 reads TGTGCCAGCAGCGGGGACTCCTCCTCTTACGAGCAGTACTTC. Protein: CASSGDSSSYEQYF.